This is a list of T cell receptor beta chains from one sample in a study of cytomegalovirus exposure and HLA in healthy donors. Some clones are missing from TCRdb's copy, which holds only in-frame ones; the method was immunoSEQ multiplex PCR. The sample includes approximately 160,000 clones, about 77% of them seen just once. The sample taken for sequencing was PBMCs. These receptors were collected from a woman in her thirties or forties in good health and CMV-seropositive. CDR3s include the opening cysteine and the closing phenylalanine or tryptophan. D genes are given only for firm matches. Only some rows state a clone size, as once, few, many or a class for expanded clones.

>NA|TRBV6-4|TRBJ1-1|NA|15
CASSQQQRQYTEAFF
TGTGCCAGCAGTCAACAGCAACGCCAGTACACTGAAGCTTTCTTT
>NA|TRBV7-2|TRBJ1-5|once|15
CASSLEGSSNQPQHF
TGTGCCAGCAGCTTAGAGGGGTCAAGCAATCAGCCCCAGCATTTT
>TRBD2|TRBV9|TRBJ2-7|once|14
CASSVATSGGEQYF
TGTGCCAGCAGCGTAGCTACTAGCGGCGGGGAGCAGTACTTC
>NA|TRBV5-4|TRBJ2-2|NA|15
CASSLLATNTGELFF
TGTGCCAGCAGCTTGCTAGCTACGAACACCGGGGAGCTGTTTTTT
>TRBD1|TRBV29-1|TRBJ2-7|NA|14
CSVAGTGGFTEQYF
TGCAGCGTCGCCGGGACAGGGGGTTTCACCGAGCAGTACTTC
>TRBD2|TRBV6-4|TRBJ2-7|NA|17
CASSGLADTKSSYEQYF
TGTGCCAGCAGTGGGCTAGCGGATACTAAAAGCTCCTACGAGCAGTACTTC
>NA|TRBV10-1|TRBJ2-6|NA|14
CASRGVSGANVLTF
TGCGCCAGCAGGGGAGTGTCTGGGGCCAACGTCCTGACTTTC
>TRBD2|TRBV2|TRBJ2-1|NA|16
CASSELAASSYNEQFF
TGTGCCAGCAGTGAACTAGCGGCCAGCTCCTACAATGAGCAGTTCTTC
>NA|TRBV6-5|TRBJ2-7|NA|14
CASSPSLASYEQYF
TGTGCCAGCAGTCCATCTCTAGCTTCCTACGAGCAGTACTTC
>NA|TRBV6-4|TRBJ2-5|NA|15
CASSDSPGLKKTQYF
TGTGCCAGCAGTGACTCTCCAGGGCTAAAGAAGACCCAGTACTTC
>NA|TRBV25-1|TRBJ2-7|NA|14
CASSDVRQGNEQYF
TGTGCCAGCAGTGATGTGCGGCAGGGCAACGAGCAGTACTTC
>NA|TRBV6-6|TRBJ2-3|few|14
CASRPREFTDTQYF
TGTGCCAGCAGGCCCCGGGAGTTCACAGATACGCAGTATTTT
>TRBD1|TRBV7-8|TRBJ1-5|NA|16
CASSPKRDRVYQPQHF
TGTGCCAGCAGCCCGAAAAGGGACAGGGTTTATCAGCCCCAGCATTTT
>NA|TRBV5-1|TRBJ2-3|NA|18
CASSLEGRGAPSTDTQYF
TGCGCCAGCAGCTTGGAGGGCAGGGGGGCTCCTAGCACAGATACGCAGTATTTT
>TRBD2|TRBV5-1|TRBJ2-5|once|16
CASSPGLAGGRETQYF
TGCGCCAGCAGCCCGGGACTAGCGGGAGGTAGGGAGACCCAGTACTTC
>NA|TRBV28|TRBJ1-2|few|12
CASSLGTYGYTF
TGTGCCAGCAGCCTCGGGACTTATGGCTACACCTTC
>NA|TRBV6-5|TRBJ1-1|NA|12
CASEVRNTEAFF
TGTGCCAGCGAGGTCCGGAACACTGAAGCTTTCTTT
>TRBD2|TRBV7-9|TRBJ2-7|once|14
CASVTGGGRVEQYF
TGTGCCAGCGTCACGGGGGGAGGCCGGGTGGAGCAGTACTTC
>NA|TRBV7-9|TRBJ1-1|NA|16
CSSSPTNQGGDTEAFF
TGTTCCAGCAGCCCTACCAATCAGGGAGGAGACACTGAAGCTTTCTTT
>TRBD2|TRBV4-1|TRBJ2-3|once|18
CASSQGTSGRSRTDTQYF
TGCGCCAGCAGCCAGGGGACTAGCGGGAGGTCTCGCACAGATACGCAGTATTTT
>TRBD1|TRBV6-1|TRBJ1-2|NA|15
CASSASSTGAYGYTF
TGTGCCAGCAGTGCTTCCTCGACAGGGGCCTATGGCTACACCTTC
>NA|TRBV11-2|TRBJ2-3|NA|12
CASSGARDTQYF
TGTGCCAGCAGCGGAGCTCGAGATACGCAGTATTTT
>NA|TRBV9|TRBJ1-6|NA|17
CASSVAGEGSYNSPLHF
TGTGCCAGCAGCGTGGCAGGGGAGGGCTCCTATAATTCACCCCTCCACTTT
>TRBD2|TRBV6-5|TRBJ2-5|NA|13
CASTIAGGETQYF
TGTGCCAGCACTATAGCGGGGGGGGAGACCCAGTACTTC
>NA|TRBV4-1|TRBJ1-1|NA|16
CASSQPWAGRDTEAFF
TGCGCCAGCAGCCAACCTTGGGCAGGGAGGGACACTGAAGCTTTCTTT
>TRBD2|TRBV7-9|TRBJ2-3|NA|16
CASSQRPSGNADTQYF
TGTGCCAGCAGCCAAAGGCCCAGCGGGAATGCAGATACGCAGTATTTT
>NA|TRBV9|TRBJ2-2|NA|14
CASSGLTSSGELFF
TGTGCCAGCAGCGGTCTCACTAGCTCCGGGGAGCTGTTTTTT
>NA|TRBV29-1|TRBJ1-1|few|12
CSVGGAGTEAFF
TGCAGCGTAGGGGGGGCGGGCACTGAAGCTTTCTTT
>NA|TRBV28|TRBJ1-4|NA|14
CASSITGSPGKLFF
TGTGCCAGCAGTATTACAGGGTCGCCGGGAAAACTGTTTTTT
>NA|TRBV6-5|TRBJ1-1|NA|15
CASSSPGGPSFGAFF
TGTGCCAGCAGTTCCCCGGGGGGGCCCTCTTTCGGAGCTTTCTTT
>TRBD1|TRBV28|TRBJ2-2|NA|15
CASKIGQGDTGELFF
TGTGCCAGCAAAATTGGACAGGGGGACACCGGGGAGCTGTTTTTT
>TRBD1|TRBV6-6|TRBJ2-7|NA|13
CASRTGGNYEQYF
TGTGCCAGCCGGACAGGGGGAAACTACGAGCAGTACTTC
>TRBD1|TRBV19|TRBJ1-2|NA|15
CASSIGLAGGAGYTF
TGTGCCAGTAGTATTGGTTTGGCAGGGGGCGCTGGCTACACCTTC
>NA|TRBV5-5|TRBJ2-7|NA|13
CASSRDTRYEQYF
TGTGCCAGCAGCCGGGACACTAGGTACGAGCAGTACTTC
>NA|TRBV6-6|TRBJ1-1|NA|14
CASRPGQHNTEAFF
TGTGCCAGCAGGCCGGGTCAACATAACACTGAAGCTTTCTTT
>NA|TRBV5-1|TRBJ2-7|NA|14
CASSLEGGDYEQYF
TGCGCCAGCAGCTTGGAGGGGGGGGACTACGAGCAGTACTTC
>TRBD2|TRBV28|TRBJ2-7|NA|13
CASWTSGAYEQYF
TGTGCCAGCTGGACTAGCGGGGCCTACGAGCAGTACTTC
>TRBD2|TRBV28|TRBJ2-7|NA|14
CASSGTSESYEQYF
TGTGCCAGCTCCGGGACTAGCGAGTCCTACGAGCAGTACTTC
>TRBD2|TRBV5-4|TRBJ2-1|NA|14
CASSLAAGGNEQFF
TGTGCCAGCAGCTTGGCGGCGGGAGGCAATGAGCAGTTCTTC
>NA|TRBV7-8|TRBJ1-3|NA|12
CASSAIDDTIYF
TGTGCCAGCAGCGCAATAGATGACACCATATATTTT
>TRBD1|TRBV12-5|TRBJ2-2|NA|19
CASGSGQGIPYTNTGELFF
TGTGCTAGTGGTTCCGGACAGGGGATCCCCTATACGAACACCGGGGAGCTGTTTTTT
>TRBD1|TRBV7-2|TRBJ1-2|NA|13
CASTPGQGYGYTF
TGTGCCAGTACTCCGGGACAGGGCTATGGCTACACCTTC
>TRBD2|TRBV4-3|TRBJ2-5|NA|20
CASSQDRGVLAGGTPETQYF
TGCGCCAGCAGCCAAGATCGTGGGGTGCTAGCGGGAGGGACCCCAGAGACCCAGTACTTC
>NA|TRBV11-2|TRBJ2-5|NA|12
CASSLVLETQYF
TGTGCCAGCAGCTTAGTACTAGAGACCCAGTACTTC
>TRBD1|TRBV5-1|TRBJ1-1|few|14
CASSFGQGETEAFF
TGCGCCAGCAGCTTCGGACAGGGAGAAACTGAAGCTTTCTTT
>TRBD1|TRBV2|TRBJ2-5|NA|13
CASSMTGKETQYF
TGTGCCAGCAGCATGACAGGGAAGGAGACCCAGTACTTC
>TRBD2|TRBV7-9|TRBJ2-3|NA|15
CASTSLGGEGHTQYF
TGTGCCAGCACATCTCTGGGGGGGGAGGGTCATACGCAGTATTTT
>NA|TRBV19|TRBJ1-2|NA|16
CASKETVGAYVNGYTF
TGTGCCAGTAAGGAAACCGTGGGGGCCTATGTGAATGGCTACACCTTC
>NA|TRBV10-3|TRBJ1-6|NA|14
CAISGERNNSPLHF
TGTGCCATCAGTGGAGAAAGAAATAATTCACCCCTCCACTTT
>NA|TRBV11-3|TRBJ2-7|NA|15
CASSLVSGASYEQYF
TGTGCCAGCAGCTTAGTCTCGGGAGCGTCCTACGAGCAGTACTTC
>TRBD1|TRBV12-5|TRBJ1-1|NA|15
CASGVSNRGNTEAFF
TGTGCTAGTGGTGTATCTAACAGGGGGAACACTGAAGCTTTCTTT
>TRBD2|TRBV15|TRBJ2-1|NA|15
CATSREVAGSREQFF
TGTGCCACCAGCAGAGAGGTAGCGGGGTCTAGGGAGCAGTTCTTC